This passage covers 16 T cell receptor beta chains from one sample sequenced in a study of blood T cell repertoires in COVID-19. Sequencing used immunoSEQ multiplex PCR; TCRdb keeps in-frame clones, though not all of them. The sample yields about 170,000 clones, approximately 74% seen once. Sequencing was carried out using peripheral blood. These receptors came from a woman of 80 years or more with acute or convalescent COVID-19.

This clone is a singleton in its sample. The CDR3, as DNA: TGCAGCGTACAGGGGATAAACACTGAAGCTTTCTTT. Protein: CSVQGINTEAFF. This chain uses TRBV29-1 with TRBJ1-1, with TRBD1 matching 7 bases. There are 12 residues in the CDR3. The V gene's germline CDR1 is SQVTM and CDR2 ANQGSEA. After removal of 6 bases from V and 2 bases from J, the junction contained 3 bases not matched to a gene. Looking up the rest from reference TRBV29-1 and TRBJ1-1 gives the full variable domain: SAVISQKPSRDICQRGTSLTIQCQVDSQVTMMFWYRQQPGQSLTLIATANQGSEATYESGFVIDKFPISRPNLTFSTLTVSNMSPEDSSIYLCSVQGINTEAFFGQGTRLTVV.

The V gene is TRBV9, the J gene TRBJ2-1; 8 bases map to TRBD2. CDR3 size: 15 residues. V gave up 1 base and J gave up 5 bases; unmatched junction bases: 5. The germline gives CDR1 SGDLS, CDR2 YYNGEE. CDR3 in DNA: TGTGCCAGCAGCGTAAACGGGAGGGTCCACAATGAGCAGTTCTTC. Translated, it gives CASSVNGRVHNEQFF.

This clone has only one observation. The CDR3 DNA follows: TGTGCCAGCTCACCCGTTCGACAGGGGTCTAACTATGGCTACACCTTC. It translates to CASSPVRQGSNYGYTF. V usage is TRBV18 and J usage is TRBJ1-2; TRBD1 aligns across 8 bases. Unmatched junction bases numbered 6, after V lost 3 bases and J lost 0 bases. CDR3 length equals 16 residues. Germline V CDR1 and CDR2: KGHSH, LQKENI.

The rearrangement uses TRBV7-9 and TRBJ1-1; D perhaps matches TRBD1 (6 bases). The germline V gene has CDR1 SEHNR and CDR2 FQNEAQ (reference sequence). This CDR3 region has 16 residues. V gave up 2 bases and J gave up 4 bases, with 17 bases separating them. In DNA, the CDR3 is TGTGCCAGCAGCTTATCTATTGGGGGCTCGGGCACTGAAGCTTTCTTT. As protein: CASSLSIGGSGTEAFF.

This clone came up a few times. The sample carries other DNA sequences with the same CDR3. The chain is built from TRBV18 and TRBJ1-4; 9 nucleotides line up with TRBD1. Germline-derived CDR1 and CDR2 are KGHSH and LQKENI. The ends lost 2 bases at V and 8 bases at J; junction bases unmatched: 6. The CDR3 contains 15 residues. The CDR3 DNA is TGTGCCAGCTCACCAACGGGACAGGGAAGAGAAAAACTGTTTTTT. This gives the protein CASSPTGQGREKLFF.

This chain links TRBV5-1 with TRBJ2-1; D not certain. V lost 4 bases to trimming and J lost 7 bases, with 18 bases between them. CDR1 and CDR2 (germline): SGHRS, YFSETQ. CDR3 length: 15 residues. The CDR3 DNA sequence: TGCGCCAGCAGCCGCATAAGCGCGCGTAGAAATGAGCAGTTCTTC. Translated, it gives CASSRISARRNEQFF.

The chain couples TRBV12-3 or TRBV12-4 to TRBJ2-3; D ambiguous. The CDR3 runs to 13 residues. The V end lost 3 bases, the J end lost 0 bases, and 4 bases lay between the germline ends. In nucleotides, the CDR3 is TGTGCCAGCAGTTTGGCAAGCACAGATACGCAGTATTTT. This sequence encodes CASSLASTDTQYF.

This clone was recorded a few times. The chain links TRBV27 to TRBJ2-1; 12 bases match TRBD2. Trimming cost V 5 bases and J 4 bases; bases outside gene matches: 6. The CDR3 covers 16 residues. The germline CDR1 and CDR2 sequences are MNHEY and SMNVEV (reference sequence). The CDR3 region has the DNA TGTGCCAGCAGTGGAACTAGCGGGAGGTTTTACAATGAGCAGTTCTTC. It specifies CASSGTSGRFYNEQFF.

This rearrangement joins TRBV24-1 to TRBJ2-3, with a possible D match to TRBD1 (5 bases). Deletions cut 6 bases from V and 1 base from J, with 16 bases between. CDR3 size: 16 residues. Germline V lookup: CDR1 KGHDR, CDR2 SFDVKD. CDR3 sequence: CATSKAGMTGTDTQYF. The CDR3 coding sequence is TGTGCCACCAGTAAAGCAGGGATGACGGGCACAGATACGCAGTATTTT.

The chain uses TRBV6-5 and TRBJ2-7; 11 bases are a match to TRBD1. The CDR3 runs to 15 residues. CDR1 MNHEY and CDR2 SVGAGI come from the germline V gene. V was clipped by 7 bases and J by 4 bases; unmatched bases: 9. The CDR3: CASIRDGTGGYEQYF. The CDR3 DNA reads TGTGCCAGCATCCGGGACGGGACAGGGGGTTACGAGCAGTACTTC.

The chain couples TRBV19 to TRBJ2-1, with TRBD2 matching over 7 bases. V lost 3 bases and J lost 8; bases outside the gene matches: 7. The CDR3 is 14 amino acids. Germline V CDR1 and CDR2: LNHDA, SQIVND (reference sequence). Here the CDR3 reads CASSMWRAGDEQFF. The CDR3 DNA reads TGTGCCAGTAGTATGTGGAGGGCGGGAGATGAGCAGTTCTTC.

J is TRBJ2-1 and V is TRBV5-1; 9 nucleotides line up with TRBD1. The CDR3 is 16 residues long. V lost 4 bases, J lost 0 bases, and 5 bases stayed unmatched. CDR1 is SGHRS, CDR2 YFSETQ, per germline. CDR3 in DNA: TGCGCCAGCAGCCTACAGGGGGCGGGCTCCTACAATGAGCAGTTCTTC. Translating gives CASSLQGAGSYNEQFF.

This sequence joins TRBV24-1 and TRBJ1-1; TRBD1 agrees at 8 bases. This CDR3 has 15 residues. The trim removed 3 bases at V and 3 bases at J, leaving 5 bases unmatched. Germline assignment: CDR1 KGHDR and CDR2 SFDVKD. The CDR3 spells CATSDGATGDTEAFF. The DNA for the CDR3 is TGTGCCACCAGTGATGGCGCGACAGGGGACACTGAAGCTTTCTTT.

The CDR3 DNA sequence: TGTGCCAGCAGCCAAGACGACAGCCGGCTGAGGACCTTC. Encoded protein: CASSQDDSRLRTF. The V gene is TRBV3-1 (or the pseudogene TRBV3-2), the J gene TRBJ1-2, with D perhaps TRBD1 (5 bases). Trimming removed 0 bases at V and 14 bases at J, with 16 bases between. The CDR3 has 13 amino acids. Per the germline V gene, CDR1 is LGHDT and CDR2 is YNNKEL (reference sequence).

The chain uses TRBV11-2 and TRBJ2-7; D call uncertain. Germline V gene sequence: CDR1 SGHAT, CDR2 FQNNGV. The CDR3 runs to 11 residues. With 4 bases removed from V and 7 bases from J, the gap between germline ends came to 8 bases. DNA for the CDR3: TGTGCCAGCAGCTCGAGAGATGAGCAGTACTTC. Amino acids: CASSSRDEQYF.

This clone was observed a handful of times. V is TRBV20-1 and J is TRBJ2-1; no clear D. V shed 5 bases and J shed 7 bases, with 9 bases lying between them. The CDR3 has 11 residues. The germline V gene has CDR1 DFQATT and CDR2 SNEGSKA (reference sequence). CDR3 nucleotide sequence: TGCAGTGCTGGCCTACAGAATGAGCAGTTCTTC. Translating gives CSAGLQNEQFF.